This T cell receptor beta chain came from a study of blood T cell repertoires in COVID-19. Study summary: COVID-19 samples collected from the United States, Italy and Spain covered acute and convalescent phases.

Authors' processing steps: Estimation of nucleated cell counts was performed using reference gene primer amplification. The assay was immunoSEQ multiplex PCR, and TCRdb's table has in-frame clones only and misses some. That table gives V, J and clone size, and the DNA gave D and trimming. The sample has 100,000 to 150,000 clones, about 80% seen once. The CDR3 loop spans 16 amino acids. Germline V gene lookup returns CDR1 SGDLS and CDR2 YYNGEE. Trimming took off 0 bases at V and 5 bases at J, with 14 bases between the two ends. The chain couples TRBV9 to TRBJ2-2; perhaps TRBD2 as D (6 bases). The sample taken for sequencing was peripheral blood. The receptor comes from a woman aged 50 to 60 with acute or convalescent COVID-19. The CDR3 nucleotides are TGTGCCAGCAGCGTAGAGTCAGGGAGGAGGACCGGGGAGCTGTTTTTT. Its translation: CASSVESGRRTGELFF.